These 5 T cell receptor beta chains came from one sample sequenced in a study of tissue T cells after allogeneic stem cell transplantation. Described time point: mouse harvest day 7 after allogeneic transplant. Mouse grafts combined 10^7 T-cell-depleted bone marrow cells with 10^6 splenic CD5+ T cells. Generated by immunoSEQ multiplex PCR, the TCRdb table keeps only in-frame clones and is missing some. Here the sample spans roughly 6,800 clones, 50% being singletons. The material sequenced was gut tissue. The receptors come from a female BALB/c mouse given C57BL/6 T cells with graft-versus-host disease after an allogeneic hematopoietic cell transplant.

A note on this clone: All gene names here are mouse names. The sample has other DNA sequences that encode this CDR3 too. The CDR3 sequence: CASSLQFSNERLFF. CDR3 bases read: TGTGCCAGCAGTCTACAGTTTTCCAACGAAAGATTATTT. The chain recombines TRBV26 with TRBJ1-4; D unclear. The read terminates 1 residue ahead of where the CDR3 ends, so the germline J gene completes it. V lost 3 bases, J lost 0 bases, and 5 bases lay in between. The CDR3 consists of 14 residues. Germline values: CDR1 KGHPV, CDR2 FQNQEV (reference sequence).

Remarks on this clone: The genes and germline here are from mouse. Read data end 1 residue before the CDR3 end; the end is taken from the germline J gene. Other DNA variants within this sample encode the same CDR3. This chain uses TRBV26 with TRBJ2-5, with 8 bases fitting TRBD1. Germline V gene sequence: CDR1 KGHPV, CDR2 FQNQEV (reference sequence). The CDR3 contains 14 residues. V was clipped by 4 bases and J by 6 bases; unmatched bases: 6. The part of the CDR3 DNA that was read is TGTGCCAGCAGTCCCGGACAGGGTGGGGACACCCAGTAC. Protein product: CASSPGQGGDTQY. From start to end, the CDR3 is CASSPGQGGDTQYF.

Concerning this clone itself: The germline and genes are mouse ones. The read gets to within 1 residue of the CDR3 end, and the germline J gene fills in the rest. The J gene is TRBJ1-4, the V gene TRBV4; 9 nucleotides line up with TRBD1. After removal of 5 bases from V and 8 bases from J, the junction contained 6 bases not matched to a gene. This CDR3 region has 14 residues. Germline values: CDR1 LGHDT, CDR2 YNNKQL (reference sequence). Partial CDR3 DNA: TGTGCCAGCAGCCGGGGGACAGGGAGAGAAAGATTATTT. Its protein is CASSRGTGRERLF. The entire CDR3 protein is CASSRGTGRERLFF. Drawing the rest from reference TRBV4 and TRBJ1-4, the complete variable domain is ETAVFQTPNYHVTQVGNEVSFNCKQTLGHDTMYWYKQDSKKLLKIMFSYNNKQLIVNETVPRRFSPQSSDKAHLNLRIKSVEPEDSAVYLCASSRGTGRERLFFGHGTKLSVL.

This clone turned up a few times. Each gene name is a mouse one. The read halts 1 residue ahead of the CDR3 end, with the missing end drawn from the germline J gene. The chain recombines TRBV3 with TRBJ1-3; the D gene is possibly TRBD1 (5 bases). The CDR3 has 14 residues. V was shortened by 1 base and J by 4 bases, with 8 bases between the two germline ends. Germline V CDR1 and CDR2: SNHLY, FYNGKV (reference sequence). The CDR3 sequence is CASSLVGAGNTLYF. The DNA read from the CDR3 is TGTGCCAGCAGCTTAGTAGGGGCAGGAAATACGCTCTAT.

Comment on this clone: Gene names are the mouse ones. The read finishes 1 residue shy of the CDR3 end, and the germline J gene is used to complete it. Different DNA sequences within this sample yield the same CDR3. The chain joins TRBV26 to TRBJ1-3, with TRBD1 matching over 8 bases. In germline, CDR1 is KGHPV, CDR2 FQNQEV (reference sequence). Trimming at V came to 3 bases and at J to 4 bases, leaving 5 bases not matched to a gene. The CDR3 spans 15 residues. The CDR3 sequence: CASSLQGAPGNTLYF. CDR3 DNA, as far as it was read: TGTGCCAGCAGTCTTCAGGGGGCGCCGGGAAATACGCTCTAT.